Included here is one T cell receptor (beta chain) sequence, with context. This CDR3 comprises 13 residues. With V trimmed by 6 bases and J by 5 bases, 4 bases remained unmatched. Germline CDR1 reads SQVTM; CDR2 reads ANQGSEA. This specimen belongs to a study of shared clonotypes between healthy human individuals. Under the authors' procedure: Filtering differed because ImmunoSEQ produced junction-only sequences that carried no quality scores. TCRdb's table, derived via immunoSEQ multiplex PCR, lists solely in-frame clones and lacks some. The V and J calls and clone size come from that table; D and trimming were worked out from the DNA. The sample records 490,000 or so clones, about three quarters being singletons.

This sequence originates from a woman in her 40s in good health. Some clones in this sample may be carry-over from other donors' samples. The chain has TRBV29-1 and TRBJ2-5; TRBD2 matches 12 bases. The sequenced sample was PBMCs. The CDR3 loop is CSVTSGSGETQYF. The CDR3 bases are TGCAGCGTGACTAGCGGGAGCGGGGAGACCCAGTACTTC.